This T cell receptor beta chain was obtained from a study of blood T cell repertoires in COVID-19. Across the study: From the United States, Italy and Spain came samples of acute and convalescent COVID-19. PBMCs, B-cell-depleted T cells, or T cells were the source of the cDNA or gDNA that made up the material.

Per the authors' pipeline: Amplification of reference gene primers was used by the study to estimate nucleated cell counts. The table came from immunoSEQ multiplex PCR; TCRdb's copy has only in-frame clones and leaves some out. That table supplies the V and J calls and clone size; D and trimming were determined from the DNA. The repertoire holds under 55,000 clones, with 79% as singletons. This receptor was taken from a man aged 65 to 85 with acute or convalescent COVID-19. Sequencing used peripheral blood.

The CDR3: CAWTQNNEQFF. In DNA, the CDR3 is TGTGCCTGGACTCAGAACAATGAGCAGTTCTTC. The V gene is TRBV30, the J gene TRBJ2-1, with no clear D. Trimming cost V 4 bases and J 5 bases, with 6 bases left between them. The CDR3 runs 11 residues. The germline CDR1 and CDR2 sequences are GTSNPN and SVGIG (reference sequence).